This T cell receptor (beta chain) was sequenced during a study of CD8+ T cells in alopecia areata. RNA was extracted and reverse transcribed into cDNA as the sequencing template. The repertoire was sequenced with immunoSEQ multiplex PCR; TCRdb's copy has only in-frame clones and lacks some. The sample includes some 120,000 clones, around 45% of them seen just once. In alopecia areata patients, both lesional scalp punch biopsies and peripheral blood were collected. Sorting of CD4+ and CD8+ T cells was performed on PBMCs. The V gene end was trimmed by 2 bases and the J gene end by 4 bases; junction bases not matched to a gene: 5. CDR1 and CDR2 (germline): SQVTM, ANQGSEA. The CDR3 has 14 residues.

This chain joins TRBV29-1 and TRBJ2-7, with 10 nucleotides matching TRBD2. The sample comprised NKG2D-low CD8+ T cells sorted from blood. This TCR was recovered from a human donor with alopecia areata. The CDR3 coding sequence is TGCAGCGTTGAACTCGGACTAGCGGATTACGAGCAGTACTTC. This encodes CSVELGLADYEQYF.